This TCR beta chain was observed in a study of OX40 agonist ivuxolimab in advanced cancers. Whole-study context: Three patients had partial responses: one hepatocellular carcinoma, two cutaneous melanoma.

CDR1 and CDR2 from the germline V gene are SGHRS and YFSETQ. V lost 0 bases to trimming and J lost 2 bases, with 12 bases between them. This CDR3 spans 16 amino acids. This clone was counted a single time. The assay was immunoSEQ multiplex PCR, and TCRdb's table has in-frame clones only and misses some. The sample lists 80,000 or so clones, around 93% occurring once. This receptor was taken from an adult with an advanced solid tumor such as melanoma, head and neck, liver or kidney cancer. The genes are TRBV5-1 and TRBJ2-1; D is ambiguous. The material was CD4+ or CD8+ T cells sorted from blood, obtained in a trial of the OX40 agonist ivuxolimab. CDR3 in amino acids: CASSLVGSRAYNEQFF. The CDR3 nucleotides are TGCGCCAGCAGCTTGGTAGGTAGCCGCGCCTACAATGAGCAGTTCTTC. The entire variable domain, with the rest obtained from reference TRBV5-1 and TRBJ2-1, is as follows: KAGVTQTPRYLIKTRGQQVTLSCSPISGHRSVSWYQQTPGQGLQFLFEYFSETQRNKGNFPGRFSGRQFSNSRSEMNVSTLELGDSALYLCASSLVGSRAYNEQFFGPGTRLTVL.